These 30 T cell receptor beta chains came from one sample sequenced in a study of lymphopenia after photon versus proton radiotherapy. The repertoire was sequenced with immunoSEQ multiplex PCR; TCRdb's copy has only in-frame clones and lacks some. The sample contains about 58,000 clones, roughly 80% of which appear only once. The material sequenced was peripheral blood, taken from a patient treated with proton-based radiotherapy. Receptors were obtained from a man aged 55-75 years with pancreatic cancer.

This chain connects TRBV15 to TRBJ2-1; D unresolved. The CDR3 loop spans 15 amino acids. V lost 0 bases to trimming and J lost 6 bases, with 12 bases between them. Germline CDR1 is LNHNV and CDR2 is YYDKDF (reference sequence). CDR3: CATSRESTWGNEQFF. The CDR3 coding sequence is TGTGCCACCAGCAGAGAGTCCACATGGGGCAATGAGCAGTTCTTC.

The V call is TRBV29-1, the J call TRBJ2-3, with 8 bases lining up with TRBD2. Germline V CDR1 and CDR2: SQVTM, ANQGSEA. The CDR3 runs 16 residues. Losses at the gene ends were 2 bases for V and 0 bases for J; bases not matched to a gene: 7. This chain's CDR3 is CSVESGGGGSTDTQYF. The CDR3 region has the DNA TGCAGCGTTGAAAGCGGGGGCGGAGGTAGCACAGATACGCAGTATTTT.

The chain recombines TRBV5-4 with TRBJ2-7; a possible D gene is TRBD2 (5 bases). Germline-derived CDR1 and CDR2 are SGHNT and YYREEE (reference sequence). The V end was cut by 0 bases, the J end by 5 bases, with 12 bases between. This CDR3 has 14 residues. As DNA, the CDR3 is TGTGCCAGCAGCTTGGGTGTCGGGGAAAACGAGCAGTACTTC. Its translation is CASSLGVGENEQYF.

This clone occurred a few times. V is TRBV28 and J is TRBJ1-1; D remains unclear. CDR3 length: 13 residues. Germline-derived CDR1 and CDR2 are MDHEN and SYDVKM. V was cut by 5 bases and J by 7 bases, with 14 bases left in between. The CDR3, as DNA: TGTGCCAGCAGTCACCCTTCGGGCTTTGAAGCTTTCTTT. Translation gives CASSHPSGFEAFF.

The J gene is TRBJ2-5, the V gene TRBV5-1; 12 bases fit TRBD1. The CDR3 extends over 17 amino acids. Germline CDR1 SGHRS, CDR2 YFSETQ. Trimming took 2 bases from V and 5 from J; bases not matched to a gene: 10. CDR3 in DNA: TGCGCCAGCAGCTTCGTCCCGGGACAGGGGGCCGGGGAGACCCAGTACTTC. This sequence encodes CASSFVPGQGAGETQYF.

This sequence joins TRBV5-4 and TRBJ2-2; D might be TRBD1 (6 bases). Trimming removed 3 bases at V and 5 bases at J, with 17 bases between. Germline lookup yields CDR1 SGHNT and CDR2 YYREEE (reference sequence). This CDR3 has 16 amino acids. The CDR3 spells CASSSPGQGRTGELFF. The CDR3 nucleotides read TGTGCCAGCAGCTCCCCGGGACAAGGGCGTACCGGGGAGCTGTTTTTT.

The chain employs TRBV11-3 and TRBJ2-3; D unclear. Looked up from germline, CDR1 is SGHNT and CDR2 is YENEEA. Between the trimmed V and J ends, which lost 5 bases and 3 bases, there was a span of 21 bases. This CDR3 region has 17 residues. CDR3 sequence: CASSVQHLRVRTDTQYF. The CDR3, as DNA: TGTGCCAGCAGCGTACAGCATCTTAGGGTTAGGACAGATACGCAGTATTTT.

CDR3 bases: TGTGCCTGGAGTGATAGCGCCTATAATTCACCCCTCCACTTT. This encodes CAWSDSAYNSPLHF. The genes are TRBV30 and TRBJ1-6; D remains ambiguous. The V and J ends lost 1 base and 2 bases respectively, with 6 bases between them. Germline V gene sequence: CDR1 GTSNPN, CDR2 SVGIG (reference sequence). The CDR3 is 14 residues long.

The chain is built from TRBV29-1 and TRBJ1-1; the D is unclear. CDR1 is SQVTM and CDR2 is ANQGSEA in the germline V gene. Deletions cut 6 bases from V and 4 bases from J, with 18 bases between. CDR3 length: 14 residues. The CDR3 protein is CSVPRLGSRTEAFF. The CDR3 DNA sequence: TGCAGCGTCCCAAGATTGGGGTCTCGCACTGAAGCTTTCTTT.

This chain uses TRBV6-6 with TRBJ1-1; D is possibly TRBD1 (5 bases). V lost 2 bases and J lost 0, with 13 bases in between. The germline gives CDR1 MNHNY, CDR2 SVGAGI (reference sequence). The CDR3 has 16 residues. This chain's CDR3 is CASSYTKGSMNTEAFF. The DNA of the CDR3 is TGTGCCAGCAGTTACACCAAGGGGTCTATGAACACTGAAGCTTTCTTT.

This chain links TRBV7-8 with TRBJ2-2; tentative D call: TRBD1 (5 bases). The CDR3 totals 16 residues. From germline, CDR1 is SGHVS and CDR2 FQNEAQ. V dropped 1 base and J dropped 3 bases, with 12 bases sitting between them. CDR3 nucleotide sequence: TGTGCCAGCAGCTTAGGAGCCAGGGCGGACACCGGGGAGCTGTTTTTT. Its translation: CASSLGARADTGELFF.

The J gene is TRBJ2-7, the V gene TRBV6-5; tentatively, D is TRBD1 (6 bases). V was pared by 4 bases and J by 3 bases, with 16 bases between. Germline CDR1 and CDR2: MNHEY and SVGAGI. There are 15 residues in the CDR3. CDR3 residues: CASSSPPGAHYEQYF. The CDR3 bases are TGTGCCAGCAGTTCCCCCCCAGGGGCCCACTACGAGCAGTACTTC.

V usage is TRBV5-1 and J usage is TRBJ2-5; tentatively, D is TRBD2 (5 bases). CDR1 is SGHRS and CDR2 is YFSETQ in the germline V gene. The length of the CDR3 is 12 residues. Trimming took 4 bases from V and 1 from J, leaving 5 bases between them. CDR3 protein: CASSRGQETQYF. For the CDR3, the DNA is TGCGCCAGCAGCCGGGGCCAAGAGACCCAGTACTTC.

The chain carries TRBV5-4 and TRBJ2-3, with TRBD2 matching over 8 bases. In germline, CDR1 is SGHNT, CDR2 YYREEE (reference sequence). The CDR3 consists of 15 residues. Trimming removed 4 bases from V and 4 bases from J; junction bases left unmatched: 8. CDR3 protein: CASSLPGREADTQYF. CDR3 DNA: TGTGCCAGCAGCCTGCCCGGGCGGGAGGCAGATACGCAGTATTTT. The full variable domain, rest sourced from reference TRBV5-4 and TRBJ2-3, is ETGVTQSPTHLIKTRGQQVTLRCSSQSGHNTVSWYQQALGQGPQFIFQYYREEENGRGNFPPRFSGLQFPNYSSELNVNALELDDSALYLCASSLPGREADTQYFGPGTRLTVL.

This chain links TRBV4-1 with TRBJ1-3; D unclear. Trimming cost V 0 bases and J 0 bases, with 15 bases left between them. Germline assignment: CDR1 MGHRA and CDR2 YSYEKL. The CDR3 covers 18 residues. The DNA for the CDR3 is TGCGCCAGCAGCCAAGATAGACTCCGGGCCACCTCTGGAAACACCATATATTTT. This gives the protein CASSQDRLRATSGNTIYF.

This sequence joins TRBV4-1 and TRBJ1-1; 8 positions agree with TRBD1. CDR1 MGHRA and CDR2 YSYEKL come from the germline V gene. Trimming removed 3 bases from V and 7 bases from J; junction bases left unmatched: 7. This CDR3 has 14 residues. CDR3: CASSQSGQVIEAFF. The CDR3, as DNA: TGCGCCAGCAGCCAGTCGGGACAGGTGATTGAAGCTTTCTTT.

In this sample, this clone turned up a few times. The chain has TRBV9 and TRBJ1-5; TRBD1 matches 8 bases. The CDR3 consists of 15 residues. Unmatched junction bases numbered 2, after V lost 0 bases and J lost 3 bases. Per the germline V gene, CDR1 is SGDLS and CDR2 is YYNGEE. This CDR3 is CASSVGQGYNQPQHF. CDR3 coding DNA: TGTGCCAGCAGCGTAGGACAGGGGTACAATCAGCCCCAGCATTTT.

The sample holds one count of this clone. The chain employs TRBV14 and TRBJ2-2; perhaps TRBD2 as D (5 bases). The CDR3 runs to 14 residues. Trimming removed 2 bases at V and 7 bases at J, with 11 bases between. The germline gives CDR1 SGHDN, CDR2 FVKESK. CDR3 protein: CASSQTLARGELFF. The CDR3 region has the DNA TGTGCCAGCAGCCAAACCCTAGCCCGCGGGGAGCTGTTTTTT.

This sequence joins TRBV27 and TRBJ2-7; 9 bases agree with TRBD1. The CDR3 consists of 13 residues. CDR1 and CDR2 from the germline V gene are MNHEY and SMNVEV (reference sequence). J lost 6 bases, V lost 6 bases, and 6 bases had no gene match. CDR3 nucleotide sequence: TGTGCCAGCAGCTGGGACAGGGTAACCGAGCAGTACTTC. Translating it yields CASSWDRVTEQYF.

The chain is built from TRBV6-4 and TRBJ2-3, with 7 bases lining up with TRBD2. The germline V gene encodes CDR1 MRHNA and CDR2 SNTAGT. J was trimmed by 1 base and V by 0 bases; bases with no gene match: 7. The CDR3 extends over 17 amino acids. The CDR3 region is CASSDSSTGGGTDTQYF. As DNA, the CDR3 is TGTGCCAGCAGTGACTCATCTACGGGAGGAGGCACAGATACGCAGTATTTT.

The chain links TRBV27 to TRBJ2-1; 9 nucleotides agree with TRBD1. This CDR3 contains 12 residues. With 10 bases clipped from V and 8 bases from J, the junction kept 6 bases outside the gene matches. Germline CDR1 reads MNHEY; CDR2 reads SMNVEV (reference sequence). The CDR3 DNA is TGTGCCACAGGTACAGGGGGCGATGAGCAGTTCTTC. Its translation is CATGTGGDEQFF.

This chain joins TRBV28 and TRBJ2-1; D gene uncertain. This CDR3 has 12 amino acids. Germline CDR1 and CDR2: MDHEN and SYDVKM. V shed 3 bases and J shed 2 bases, with 2 bases lying between them. CDR3 bases: TGTGCCAGCAGTTTGCCCTACAATGAGCAGTTCTTC. It encodes CASSLPYNEQFF.

This chain joins TRBV14 and TRBJ1-1; 9 positions match TRBD1. V gave up 4 bases and J gave up 1 base; unmatched junction bases: 7. CDR3 length: 16 residues. Per the germline V gene, CDR1 is SGHDN and CDR2 is FVKESK. The CDR3 DNA sequence: TGTGCCAGCAGCCTCAGGACAGGGGCGAAGAACACTGAAGCTTTCTTT. Translating it yields CASSLRTGAKNTEAFF.

The chain employs TRBV7-9 and TRBJ1-1, with D hard to call. CDR1 and CDR2 from the germline V gene are SEHNR and FQNEAQ (reference sequence). The CDR3 spans 12 residues. Trimming removed 5 bases from V and 3 bases from J, with 7 bases in between. CDR3 in amino acids: CASSPLYTEAFF. CDR3 bases: TGTGCCAGCAGCCCACTATACACTGAAGCTTTCTTT.

V and J are TRBV13 and TRBJ1-3, with D perhaps TRBD1 (6 bases). CDR1 and CDR2 (germline): PRHDT, FYEKMQ (reference sequence). The CDR3 extends over 13 amino acids. Trimming left V 7 bases short and J 4 bases short, with 11 bases between. Written as DNA, the CDR3 is TGTGCCAGCACAGGGGATTTCGGAAACACCATATATTTT. This translates into CASTGDFGNTIYF.

The CDR3 DNA sequence: TGCAGCGTTCCCGGACAGAACTATGGCTACACCTTC. It specifies CSVPGQNYGYTF. The gene calls are TRBV29-1 and TRBJ1-2; possible D gene TRBD1, 6 bases. The CDR3 has 12 residues. CDR1 and CDR2 (germline): SQVTM, ANQGSEA. Deletions cut 5 bases from V and 2 bases from J, with 9 bases between.

V gene TRBV28 combines with J gene TRBJ2-3; D is unclear. The CDR3 runs to 14 residues. Germline CDR1 reads MDHEN; CDR2 reads SYDVKM. V was pared by 5 bases and J by 2 bases, with 11 bases between. The CDR3 DNA reads TGTGCCAGCAGTCTCTTAGCTAACACAGATACGCAGTATTTT. Translation: CASSLLANTDTQYF.

V is TRBV19 and J is TRBJ1-5, with D possibly matching TRBD1 (5 bases). The CDR3 sequence is 18 residues long. Looked up from germline, CDR1 is LNHDA and CDR2 is SQIVND (reference sequence). V dropped 7 bases and J dropped 0 bases, with 22 bases sitting between them. The CDR3, as DNA: TGTGCCAGTACCTATACCGGGCCCGGGGGTTATAGCAATCAGCCCCAGCATTTT. Translating it yields CASTYTGPGGYSNQPQHF.

The chain carries TRBV27 and TRBJ2-7; 12 bases fit TRBD2. Germline loops: CDR1 MNHEY, CDR2 SMNVEV (reference sequence). The J segment lost 3 bases and the V segment lost 4 bases, leaving 10 bases of the junction unmatched. The CDR3 length is 17 residues. CDR3 sequence (DNA): TGTGCCAGCAGTTCTAGCGGGAGGGCCTCCGTAGACTACGAGCAGTACTTC. Translation: CASSSSGRASVDYEQYF.

The chain links TRBV4-3 to TRBJ2-3; 10 bases align to TRBD2. CDR3 length: 17 residues. Germline V gene lookup returns CDR1 LGHNA and CDR2 YSLEER. With V trimmed by 0 bases and J by 4 bases, 7 bases remained unmatched. The CDR3 reads CASSQDELAGEADTQYF. The DNA of the CDR3 is TGCGCCAGCAGCCAAGACGAGCTAGCGGGAGAGGCAGATACGCAGTATTTT.